This is a list of T cell receptor beta chains from one sample in a study of blood T cell repertoires in COVID-19. Method: immunoSEQ multiplex PCR; TCRdb's copy keeps in-frame clones and lacks some. The profile shows more than 200,000 clones, around 87% of them singletons. Material for sequencing was peripheral blood. These receptors were obtained from a woman between 55 and 75 years old with COVID-19, enrolled during active disease. CDR3s include the opening cysteine and the closing phenylalanine or tryptophan. A D gene is named only where the DNA matches it firmly. The listing skips clone size in some rows; elsewhere it reads once, few, many or a size class.

clone size	D gene	V gene	J gene	CDR3 protein	CDR3 DNA
.	TRBD1	TRBV28	TRBJ1-6	CASSQDRDGSPLHF	TGTGCCAGCAGTCAGGACAGGGACGGCTCACCCCTCCACTTT
.	TRBD1	TRBV18	TRBJ1-6	CASSRATGDPNSPLHF	TGTGCCAGCTCACGAGCGACAGGGGATCCTAATTCACCCCTCCACTTT
.	.	TRBV19	TRBJ1-5	CASTPDSSNQPQHF	TGTGCCAGTACCCCGGACAGCTCCAATCAGCCCCAGCATTTT
.	TRBD1	TRBV6-6	TRBJ1-2	CASSPRGQWANYGYTF	TGTGCCAGCAGCCCCCGGGGACAGTGGGCTAACTATGGCTACACCTTC
once	TRBD2	TRBV2	TRBJ2-7	CASSPELAGVGEQYF	TGTGCCAGCAGTCCAGAACTAGCGGGAGTGGGAGAGCAGTACTTC
once	.	TRBV2	TRBJ1-1	CASSVGATGEAFF	TGTGCCAGCAGTGTCGGAGCTACGGGTGAAGCTTTCTTT
.	TRBD2	TRBV19	TRBJ2-1	CASSEGLAGDNEQFF	TGTGCCAGTAGTGAGGGACTAGCGGGCGATAATGAGCAGTTCTTC
.	.	TRBV30	TRBJ2-3	CAWSVPVGGVGADTQYF	TGTGCCTGGAGTGTACCGGTTGGAGGAGTCGGGGCAGATACGCAGTATTTT
.	.	TRBV7-6	TRBJ1-3	CASSLAGGRLGNTIYF	TGTGCCAGCAGCTTAGCGGGGGGACGTCTAGGAAACACCATATATTTT
.	TRBD2	TRBV2	TRBJ2-5	CASSEASGRFKTQYF	TGTGCCAGCAGTGAGGCTAGCGGGAGGTTTAAGACCCAGTACTTC
.	.	TRBV12-3/TRBV12-4	TRBJ1-1	CASSLPGSTEAFF	TGTGCCAGCAGTTTGCCAGGGTCCACTGAAGCTTTCTTT
.	.	TRBV4-1	TRBJ1-5	CASSQYQAAEPQHF	TGCGCCAGCAGCCAATATCAGGCCGCCGAGCCCCAGCATTTT
.	TRBD2	TRBV2	TRBJ2-3	CASHIAGGLDTQYF	TGTGCCAGCCACATAGCGGGAGGTTTGGATACGCAGTATTTT
.	TRBD1	TRBV19	TRBJ2-1	CASSIDLQGEYNEQFF	TGTGCCAGTAGTATAGATCTCCAGGGGGAATACAATGAGCAGTTCTTC
.	.	TRBV30	TRBJ1-1	CAWGTSGNTEAFF	TGTGCCTGGGGGACTTCGGGGAACACTGAAGCTTTCTTT
.	.	TRBV6-2/TRBV6-3	TRBJ1-5	CASSYRSINQPQHF	TGTGCCAGCAGTTATAGATCGATCAATCAGCCCCAGCATTTT
.	.	TRBV4-2	TRBJ1-3	CASSQDPQASGNTIYF	TGTGCCAGCAGCCAAGACCCGCAGGCGTCTGGAAACACCATATATTTT
once	.	TRBV18	TRBJ1-1	CASSPVSGIEAFF	TGTGCCAGCTCACCAGTCTCGGGAATTGAAGCTTTCTTT
.	TRBD1	TRBV30	TRBJ1-5	CAWKAGTGNYQPQHF	TGTGCCTGGAAAGCCGGGACAGGGAACTATCAGCCCCAGCATTTT
.	TRBD2	TRBV20-1	TRBJ2-3	CSASSLTSGSTDTQYF	TGCAGTGCTAGTTCCTTAACTAGCGGTAGCACAGATACGCAGTATTTT
.	TRBD2	TRBV28	TRBJ2-2	CASSLPLAGADGELFF	TGTGCCAGCAGTCTTCCCCTAGCGGGAGCTGACGGGGAGCTGTTTTTT
.	.	TRBV2	TRBJ1-4	CASMVGQLATNEKLFF	TGTGCCAGCATGGTGGGGCAGCTTGCAACTAATGAAAAACTGTTTTTT
.	TRBD2	TRBV3-1/TRBV3-2	TRBJ2-7	CASSQDTSGSGLGYEQYF	TGTGCCAGCAGCCAAGATACTAGCGGTAGTGGGCTAGGCTACGAGCAGTACTTC
.	TRBD1	TRBV30	TRBJ2-2	CATRGTGRDGELFF	TGTGCCACTCGCGGGACAGGGAGGGACGGGGAGCTGTTTTTT
.	TRBD2	TRBV7-3	TRBJ2-1	CASRKRAVAGVEQFF	TGTGCCAGCAGGAAAAGAGCGGTCGCGGGGGTTGAGCAGTTCTTC
.	.	TRBV7-9	TRBJ2-1	CASSRWSRGNEQFF	TGTGCCAGCAGCCGATGGTCTAGGGGTAATGAGCAGTTCTTC
.	TRBD1	TRBV5-1	TRBJ2-2	CASSSDRVGVGELFF	TGCGCCAGCAGCTCGGACAGGGTGGGAGTCGGGGAGCTGTTTTTT
.	TRBD1	TRBV24-1	TRBJ2-3	CATSSATGVSDTQYF	TGTGCCACCAGTTCCGCGACAGGGGTTTCGGATACGCAGTATTTT
.	TRBD1	TRBV7-2	TRBJ2-2	CASRHTGQGAGELFF	TGTGCCAGCAGGCACACGGGACAGGGGGCCGGGGAGCTGTTTTTT
few	.	TRBV30	TRBJ1-5	CASGLGNQPQHF	TGTGCCTCCGGTCTCGGCAATCAGCCCCAGCATTTT
once	TRBD1	TRBV7-2	TRBJ2-7	CASSPAGTGPSYEQYF	TGTGCCAGCAGCCCCGCCGGGACAGGGCCGTCCTACGAGCAGTACTTC
.	TRBD1	TRBV7-3	TRBJ2-1	CASSSAGGAAYNEQFF	TGTGCCAGCAGCTCAGCAGGGGGCGCGGCCTACAATGAGCAGTTCTTC
once	.	TRBV25-1	TRBJ1-2	CASSGDLTGYTF	TGTGCCAGCAGTGGAGACTTGACTGGCTACACCTTC
.	.	TRBV11-2	TRBJ2-2	CASSLAVNTGELFF	TGTGCCAGCAGCTTAGCGGTGAACACCGGGGAGCTGTTTTTT
once	.	TRBV2	TRBJ1-4	CASSPATAGNEKLFF	TGTGCCAGCAGTCCAGCGACAGCCGGTAATGAAAAACTGTTTTTT